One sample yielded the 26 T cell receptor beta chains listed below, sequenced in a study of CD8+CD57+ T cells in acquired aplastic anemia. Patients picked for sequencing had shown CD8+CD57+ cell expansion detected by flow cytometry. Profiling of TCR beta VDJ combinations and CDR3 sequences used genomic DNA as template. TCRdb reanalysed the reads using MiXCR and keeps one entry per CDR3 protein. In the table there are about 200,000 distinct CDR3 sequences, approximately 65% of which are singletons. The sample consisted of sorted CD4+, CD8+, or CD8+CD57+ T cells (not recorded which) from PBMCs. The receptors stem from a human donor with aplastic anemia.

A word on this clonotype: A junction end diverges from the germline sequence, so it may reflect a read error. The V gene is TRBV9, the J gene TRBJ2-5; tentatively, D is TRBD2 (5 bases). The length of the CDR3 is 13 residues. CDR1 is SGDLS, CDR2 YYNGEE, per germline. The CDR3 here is CTSSVISGETQYF. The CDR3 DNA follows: TGTACCAGCAGCGTCATTTCGGGGGAGACCCAGTACTTC.

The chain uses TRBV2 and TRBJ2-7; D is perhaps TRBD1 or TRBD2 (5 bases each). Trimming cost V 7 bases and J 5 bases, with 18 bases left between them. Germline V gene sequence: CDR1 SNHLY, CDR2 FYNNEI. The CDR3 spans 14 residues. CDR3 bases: TGTGCCAGCACACCAGGGCCCCGGGGACACGAGCAGTACTTC. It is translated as CASTPGPRGHEQYF.

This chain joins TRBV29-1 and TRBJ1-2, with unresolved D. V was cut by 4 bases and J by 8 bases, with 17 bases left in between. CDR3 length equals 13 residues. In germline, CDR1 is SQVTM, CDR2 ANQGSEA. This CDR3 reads CSVGPRLVEGYTF. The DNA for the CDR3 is TGCAGCGTTGGACCCAGGCTGGTGGAGGGCTACACCTTC.

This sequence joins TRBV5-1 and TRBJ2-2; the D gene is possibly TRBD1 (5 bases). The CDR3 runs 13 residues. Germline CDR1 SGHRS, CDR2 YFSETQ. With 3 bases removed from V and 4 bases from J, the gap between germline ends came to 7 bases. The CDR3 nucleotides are TGCGCCAGCAGCTCAGACAGCACCGGGGAGCTGTTTTTT. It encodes CASSSDSTGELFF.

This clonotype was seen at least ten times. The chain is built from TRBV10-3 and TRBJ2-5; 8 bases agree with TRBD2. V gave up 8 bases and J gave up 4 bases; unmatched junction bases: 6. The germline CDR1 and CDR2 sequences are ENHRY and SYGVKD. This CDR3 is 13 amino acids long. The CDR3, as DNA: TGTGCCATCGGACGGGGGGGCAGAGAGACCCAGTACTTC. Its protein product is CAIGRGGRETQYF.

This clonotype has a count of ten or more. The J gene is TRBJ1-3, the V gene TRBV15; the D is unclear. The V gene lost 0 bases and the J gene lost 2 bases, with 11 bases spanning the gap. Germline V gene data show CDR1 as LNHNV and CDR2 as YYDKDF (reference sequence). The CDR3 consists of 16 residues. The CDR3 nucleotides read TGTGCCACCAGCAGAGATCGAGGAGTGACTGGAAACACCATATATTTT. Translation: CATSRDRGVTGNTIYF.

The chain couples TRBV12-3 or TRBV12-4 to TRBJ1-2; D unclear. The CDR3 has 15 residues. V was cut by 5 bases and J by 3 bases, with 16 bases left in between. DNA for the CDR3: TGTGCCAGCAGTATTGGATCCGGGTTGGACTATGGCTACACCTTC. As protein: CASSIGSGLDYGYTF.

Here the CDR3 DNA reads TGTGCCAGCAGCTTAGATCCCCCCAGGCACCCCAAAGAGACCCAGTACTTC. It codes for CASSLDPPRHPKETQYF. The rearrangement links TRBV7-2 to TRBJ2-5, with unresolved D. The ends were cut back, 1 base at V and 3 bases at J, with 18 bases in the middle. CDR1 and CDR2 (germline): SGHTA, FQGNSA. This CDR3 has 17 residues.

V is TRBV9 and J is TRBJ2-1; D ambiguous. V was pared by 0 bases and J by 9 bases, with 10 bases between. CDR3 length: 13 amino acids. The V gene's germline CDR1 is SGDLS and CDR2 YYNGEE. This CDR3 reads CASSVEGATEQFF. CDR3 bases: TGTGCCAGCAGCGTAGAAGGTGCTACTGAGCAGTTCTTC.

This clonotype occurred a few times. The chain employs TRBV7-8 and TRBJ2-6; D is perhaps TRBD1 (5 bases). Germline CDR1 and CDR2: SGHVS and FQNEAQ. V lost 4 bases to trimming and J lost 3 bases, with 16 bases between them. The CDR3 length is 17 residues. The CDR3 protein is CASSSATTVFGANVLTF. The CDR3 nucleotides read TGTGCCAGCAGCTCCGCTACGACAGTCTTTGGGGCCAACGTCCTGACTTTC.

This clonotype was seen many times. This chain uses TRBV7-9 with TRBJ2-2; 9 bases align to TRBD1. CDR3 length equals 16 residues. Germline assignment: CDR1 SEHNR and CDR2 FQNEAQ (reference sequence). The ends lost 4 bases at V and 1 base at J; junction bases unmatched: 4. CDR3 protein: CASSSPGQGNTGELFF. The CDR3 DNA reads TGTGCCAGCAGCTCCCCGGGACAGGGGAACACCGGGGAGCTGTTTTTT.

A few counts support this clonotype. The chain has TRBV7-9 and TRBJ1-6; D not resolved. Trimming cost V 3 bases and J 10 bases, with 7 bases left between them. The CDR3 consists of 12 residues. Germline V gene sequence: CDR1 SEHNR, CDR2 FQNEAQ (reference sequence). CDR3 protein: CASSLPRSPLHF. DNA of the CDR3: TGTGCCAGCAGCTTGCCCAGGTCACCCCTCCACTTT. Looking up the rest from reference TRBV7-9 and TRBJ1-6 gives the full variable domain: DTGVSQNPRHKITKRGQNVTFRCDPISEHNRLYWYRQTLGQGPEFLTYFQNEAQLEKSRLLSDRFSAERPKGSFSTLEIQRTEQGDSAMYLCASSLPRSPLHFGNGTRLTVT.

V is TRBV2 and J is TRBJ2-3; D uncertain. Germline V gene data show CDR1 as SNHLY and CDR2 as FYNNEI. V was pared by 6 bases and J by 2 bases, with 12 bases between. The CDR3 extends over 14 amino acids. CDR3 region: CASRDERYTDTQYF. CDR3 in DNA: TGTGCCAGCAGGGACGAGCGCTACACAGATACGCAGTATTTT.

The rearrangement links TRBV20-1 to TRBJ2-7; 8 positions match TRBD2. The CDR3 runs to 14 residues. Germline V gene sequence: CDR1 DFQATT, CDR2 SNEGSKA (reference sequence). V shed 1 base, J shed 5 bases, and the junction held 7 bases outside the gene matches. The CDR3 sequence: CSARAGGTFNEQYF. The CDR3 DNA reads TGCAGTGCTAGAGCGGGGGGGACCTTCAACGAGCAGTACTTC.

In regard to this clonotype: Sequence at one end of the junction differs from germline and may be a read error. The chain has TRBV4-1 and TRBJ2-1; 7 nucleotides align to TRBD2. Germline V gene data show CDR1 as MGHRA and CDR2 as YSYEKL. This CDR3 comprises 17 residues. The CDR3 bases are TGTGCCAGCAGCCAAGATGGGCGGGAGAGAGGCTACAATGAGCAGTTCTTC. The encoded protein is CASSQDGRERGYNEQFF.

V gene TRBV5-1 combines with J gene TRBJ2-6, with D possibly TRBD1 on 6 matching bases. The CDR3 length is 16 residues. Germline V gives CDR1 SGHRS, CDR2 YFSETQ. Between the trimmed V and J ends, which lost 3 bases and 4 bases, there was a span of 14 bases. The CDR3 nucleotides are TGCGCCAGCAGCTCCGGACAGAGTGAGGGGGCCAACGTCCTGACTTTC. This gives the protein CASSSGQSEGANVLTF.

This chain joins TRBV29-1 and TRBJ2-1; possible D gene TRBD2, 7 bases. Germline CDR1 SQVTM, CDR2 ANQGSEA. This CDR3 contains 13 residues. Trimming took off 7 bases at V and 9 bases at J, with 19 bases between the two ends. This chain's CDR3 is CSAFAGARGEQFF. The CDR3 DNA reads TGCAGCGCCTTTGCGGGGGCGAGGGGTGAGCAGTTCTTC.

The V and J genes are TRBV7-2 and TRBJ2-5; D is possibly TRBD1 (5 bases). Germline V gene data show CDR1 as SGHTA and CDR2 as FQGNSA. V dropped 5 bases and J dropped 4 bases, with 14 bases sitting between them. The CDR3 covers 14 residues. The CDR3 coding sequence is TGTGCCAGCAGCCCCGACTCAAGGGGAGAGACCCAGTACTTC. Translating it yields CASSPDSRGETQYF. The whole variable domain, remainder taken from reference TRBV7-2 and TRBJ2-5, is GAGVSQSPSNKVTEKGKDVELRCDPISGHTALYWYRQSLGQGLEFLIYFQGNSAPDKSGLPSDRFSAERTGGSVSTLTIQRTQQEDSAVYLCASSPDSRGETQYFGPGTRLLVL.

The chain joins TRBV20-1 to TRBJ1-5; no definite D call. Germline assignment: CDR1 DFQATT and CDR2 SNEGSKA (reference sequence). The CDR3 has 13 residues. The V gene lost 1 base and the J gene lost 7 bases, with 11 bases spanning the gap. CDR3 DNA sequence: TGCAGTGCTAGAGCCACAAGTGGGCAGCCCCAGCATTTT. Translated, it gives CSARATSGQPQHF.

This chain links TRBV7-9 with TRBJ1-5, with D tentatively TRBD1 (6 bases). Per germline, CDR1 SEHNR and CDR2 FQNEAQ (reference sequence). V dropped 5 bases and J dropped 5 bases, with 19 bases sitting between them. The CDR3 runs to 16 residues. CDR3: CASSATGRGGDQPQHF. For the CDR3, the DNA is TGTGCCAGCAGCGCGACGGGCAGGGGAGGGGATCAGCCCCAGCATTTT.

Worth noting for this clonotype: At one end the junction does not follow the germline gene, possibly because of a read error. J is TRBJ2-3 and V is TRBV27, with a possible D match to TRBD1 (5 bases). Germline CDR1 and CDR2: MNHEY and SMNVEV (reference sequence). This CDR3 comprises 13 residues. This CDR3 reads CASGWVGADTQYF. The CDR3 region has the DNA TGTGCCAGCGGATGGGTTGGGGCAGATACGCAATATTTT.

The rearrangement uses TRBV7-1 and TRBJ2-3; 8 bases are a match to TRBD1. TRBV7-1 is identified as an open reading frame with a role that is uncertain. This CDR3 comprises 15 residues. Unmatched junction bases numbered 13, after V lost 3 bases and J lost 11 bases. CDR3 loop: CASSSPETGDNEQYF. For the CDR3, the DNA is TGTGCCAGCAGCTCCCCGGAGACAGGGGACAATGAGCAGTATTTT.

The CDR3 nucleotides are TGCAGCGTTGAGGCAGGGCGCAGAAACATTCAGTACTTC. Protein: CSVEAGRRNIQYF. This chain uses TRBV29-1 with TRBJ2-4; D possibly corresponds to TRBD1 (5 bases). Germline CDR1 reads SQVTM; CDR2 reads ANQGSEA. The CDR3 is 13 amino acids. Trimming left V 3 bases short and J 6 bases short, with 12 bases between.

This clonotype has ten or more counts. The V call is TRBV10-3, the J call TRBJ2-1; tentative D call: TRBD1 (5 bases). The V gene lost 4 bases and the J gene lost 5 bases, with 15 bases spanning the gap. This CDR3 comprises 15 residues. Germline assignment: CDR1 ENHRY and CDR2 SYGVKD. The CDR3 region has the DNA TGTGCCATCAGTGCTTTCCTTTGGGGCGACAATGAGCAGTTCTTC. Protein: CAISAFLWGDNEQFF.

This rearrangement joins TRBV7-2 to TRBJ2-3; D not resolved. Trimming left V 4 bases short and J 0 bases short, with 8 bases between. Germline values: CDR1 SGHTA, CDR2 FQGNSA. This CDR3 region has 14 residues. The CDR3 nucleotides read TGTGCCAGCAGCTCTGACCCCAGCACAGATACGCAGTATTTT. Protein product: CASSSDPSTDTQYF.

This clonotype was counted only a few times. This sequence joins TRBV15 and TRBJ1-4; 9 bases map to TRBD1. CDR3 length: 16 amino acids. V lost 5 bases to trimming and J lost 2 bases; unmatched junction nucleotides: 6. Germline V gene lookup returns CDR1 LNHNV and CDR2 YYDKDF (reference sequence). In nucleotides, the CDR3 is TGTGCCACCAGCCGATTTACAGGGGGCACTAATGAAAAACTGTTTTTT. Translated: CATSRFTGGTNEKLFF.